Each of the 29 T cell receptor beta chains below was sequenced from the same sample in a study of T-cell reconstitution after alpha-beta-depleted transplantation in children. The TCRbeta library was prepared with unique molecular identifiers. MiXCR, applied by TCRdb to the PCR reads, yields one record per CDR3 protein. Among 490,000 or so distinct CDR3 sequences, over 9.5% were seen once, and the ten largest hold around 2%. The starting material was PBMCs, obtained before TCRalphabeta/CD19-depleted stem cell transplant. The source of these receptors is a child aged 2 to 10 with inherited bone marrow failure, due to receive a stem cell transplant.

This clonotype was seen many times. One end of the junction does not line up with germline, which may come from a read error. The chain employs TRBV28 and TRBJ2-6; D is possibly TRBD1 (6 bases). Per germline, CDR1 MDHEN and CDR2 SYDVKM. There are 16 residues in the CDR3. The CDR3 protein is CASSPWGLSGADVLTF. Written as DNA, the CDR3 is TGTGCCAGCAGCCCCTGGGGGCTTTCTGGGGCCGACGTCCTGACTTTC.

This clonotype was observed many times. The chain links TRBV7-2 to TRBJ2-2; 8 nucleotides line up with TRBD2. Germline-derived CDR1 and CDR2 are SGHTA and FQGNSA. J gave up 5 bases and V 6 bases, and 11 bases lay outside the gene matches. The CDR3 has 16 amino acids. The CDR3: CASSARGGVQTGELFF. The CDR3 nucleotides are TGTGCCAGCAGTGCCCGGGGGGGCGTACAGACCGGGGAGCTGTTTTTT. The full variable domain, in which reference TRBV7-2 and TRBJ2-2 provide the parts outside the CDR3, is GAGVSQSPSNKVTEKGKDVELRCDPISGHTALYWYRQSLGQGLEFLIYFQGNSAPDKSGLPSDRFSAERTGGSVSTLTIQRTQQEDSAVYLCASSARGGVQTGELFFGEGSRLTVL.

This clonotype was observed many times. The V and J genes are TRBV29-1 and TRBJ2-7, with 9 bases identical to TRBD2. V dropped 4 bases and J dropped 1; count of bases not matched to a gene: 5. The CDR3 sequence is 14 residues long. Looked up from germline, CDR1 is SQVTM and CDR2 is ANQGSEA. The DNA for the CDR3 is TGCAGCGTTGGCCGGAGCGGGAGGTCCTACGAGCAGTACTTC. Amino acid sequence: CSVGRSGRSYEQYF.

On this clonotype: At one end the junction does not follow the germline gene, possibly because of a read error. The rearrangement links TRBV6-5 to TRBJ2-7; D assignment may be TRBD1 or TRBD2 (5 bases each). The germline V gene has CDR1 MNHEY and CDR2 SVGAGI. The CDR3 runs to 13 residues. The DNA of the CDR3 is TGTGCCACCAGTTATATTGGGGGCTACGAGCAGTACTTC. It is translated as CATSYIGGYEQYF.

The chain employs TRBV3-1 and TRBJ1-2; D is ambiguous. CDR3 size: 15 residues. Per the germline V gene, CDR1 is LGHDT and CDR2 is YNNKEL (reference sequence). V lost 4 bases to trimming and J lost 1 base, with 13 bases between them. The CDR3 DNA sequence: TGTGCCAGCAGCCCCCATCCTGCCTTTAACTATGGCTACACCTTC. It codes for CASSPHPAFNYGYTF. Variable domain in full (rest from reference TRBV3-1 and TRBJ1-2): DTAVSQTPKYLVTQMGNDKSIKCEQNLGHDTMYWYKQDSKKFLKIMFSYNNKELIINETVPNRFSPKSPDKAHLNLHINSLELGDSAVYFCASSPHPAFNYGYTFGSGTRLTVV.

With regard to this clonotype: This could be a read error, since a much larger clone is one nucleotide away. J is TRBJ2-1 and V is TRBV30, with TRBD2 matching over 8 bases. The germline V gene encodes CDR1 GTSNPN and CDR2 SVGIG (reference sequence). The CDR3 has 14 residues. CDR3 region: CPWSVGAGDDEQFF. CDR3 DNA sequence: TGTCCCTGGAGTGTCGGAGCGGGAGATGATGAGCAGTTCTTC.

This clonotype appeared many times. The rearrangement uses TRBV5-1 and TRBJ2-7, with TRBD2 as a possible D gene (6 bases). V shed 6 bases and J shed 3 bases, with 19 bases lying between them. This CDR3 region has 15 residues. Germline loops: CDR1 SGHRS, CDR2 YFSETQ. The DNA for the CDR3 is TGCGCCAGCAACGATCGGGACTCCTCCCGCTACGAGCAGTACTTC. The encoded protein is CASNDRDSSRYEQYF.

This clonotype was seen ten or more times. This rearrangement joins TRBV7-2 to TRBJ2-7, with 11 bases that match TRBD2. V trimming: 6 bases; J trimming: 1 base; junction bases outside the gene matches: 11. Germline CDR1 SGHTA, CDR2 FQGNSA. The CDR3 runs 17 residues. The CDR3 nucleotides are TGTGCCAGCAGTCGATCTTATAGCGGGAGGGCATCCTACGAGCAGTACTTC. It is translated as CASSRSYSGRASYEQYF.

This clonotype has more than one count but fewer than ten. The chain has TRBV28 and TRBJ2-3; a weak D match, TRBD1 (6 bases). The CDR3 runs 15 residues. V gave up 3 bases and J gave up 0 bases, with 10 bases separating them. Germline values: CDR1 MDHEN, CDR2 SYDVKM. CDR3 amino acids: CASSFTGFSTDTQYF. CDR3 sequence (DNA): TGTGCCAGCAGTTTCACAGGGTTTAGCACAGATACGCAGTATTTT.

The rearrangement joins TRBV7-8 to TRBJ2-3; TRBD2 agrees at 12 bases. V shed 8 bases, J shed 10 bases, and the junction held 19 bases outside the gene matches. Germline loops: CDR1 SGHVS, CDR2 FQNEAQ. This CDR3 is 17 amino acids long. CDR3: CASLGLGLAGGPWAQYF. The CDR3 bases are TGTGCCAGCTTGGGTTTGGGGCTAGCGGGAGGGCCGTGGGCGCAGTATTTT.

The table lists this clonotype with many counts. The V gene is TRBV7-9, the J gene TRBJ2-5; D unclear. In germline, CDR1 is SEHNR, CDR2 FQNEAQ (reference sequence). The CDR3 covers 13 residues. The V gene lost 4 bases and the J gene lost 5 bases, with 11 bases spanning the gap. Written as DNA, the CDR3 is TGTGCCAGCAGCTCTAGTCTTACGGAGACCCAGTACTTC. Translated: CASSSSLTETQYF.

This clonotype was counted a few times. The gene calls are TRBV12-3 or TRBV12-4 and TRBJ1-5; D is undetermined. With 6 bases removed from V and 0 bases from J, the gap between germline ends came to 9 bases. The CDR3 is 14 residues long. The CDR3 is CASSPVYSNQPQHF. For the CDR3, the DNA is TGTGCCAGCAGCCCCGTATATAGCAATCAGCCCCAGCATTTT.

On this clonotype itself: The junction differs from germline at one of its ends, possibly a read error. This sequence joins TRBV10-3 and TRBJ2-1; a weak D match, TRBD1 (5 bases). Germline CDR1 is ENHRY and CDR2 is SYGVKD. The CDR3 contains 17 residues. The CDR3 DNA follows: TGTGCCATCAGTGAGTCAGGACACGCTACCTCCTACAATGAGCAGTTATTC. Translating gives CAISESGHATSYNEQLF.

V and J are TRBV12-3 or TRBV12-4 and TRBJ2-5; D uncertain. This CDR3 spans 15 amino acids. V was trimmed by 2 bases and J by 0 bases, leaving 10 bases between them. The DNA of the CDR3 is TGTGCCAGCAGTTTATCTTCACAGTACCAAGAGACCCAGTACTTC. Protein product: CASSLSSQYQETQYF.

The V call is TRBV12-3 or TRBV12-4, the J call TRBJ2-2, with TRBD2 as a possible D gene (6 bases). CDR3 length: 12 amino acids. V gave up 8 bases and J gave up 6 bases, with 10 bases separating them. CDR3 nucleotide sequence: TGTGCCAGCGGGCGGGACCCCGGGGAGCTGTTTTTT. This sequence encodes CASGRDPGELFF.

This clonotype came up many times. CDR3 residues: CASSQDHGGDEQYF. DNA for the CDR3: TGTGCCAGCAGCCAAGATCATGGGGGAGACGAGCAGTACTTC. V and J are TRBV3-1 and TRBJ2-7, with D possibly being TRBD1 or TRBD2 (5 bases each). The germline V gene encodes CDR1 LGHDT and CDR2 YNNKEL (reference sequence). The CDR3 runs to 14 residues. The V and J ends lost 0 bases and 5 bases respectively, with 11 bases between them.

The table lists this clonotype with a few counts. The J gene is TRBJ2-3, the V gene TRBV4-3, with TRBD2 as a possible D gene (6 bases). This CDR3 has 17 residues. Trimming stripped 0 bases from V and 2 bases from J, with 15 bases between. CDR1 is LGHNA and CDR2 is YSLEER in the germline V gene. CDR3 bases: TGCGCCAGCAGCCAAGATAGGAGGGTAGGAGACACAGATACGCAGTATTTT. Amino acid sequence: CASSQDRRVGDTDTQYF.

This sequence joins TRBV30 and TRBJ2-2; 7 bases are a match to TRBD2. V lost 3 bases to trimming and J lost 1 base; unmatched junction nucleotides: 2. The CDR3 is made up of 14 amino acids. Per the germline V gene, CDR1 is GTSNPN and CDR2 is SVGIG (reference sequence). The CDR3 region is CAWRPSGNTGELFF. In nucleotides, the CDR3 is TGTGCCTGGAGGCCTAGCGGGAACACCGGGGAGCTGTTTTTT. Based on the CDR3 plus reference TRBV30 and TRBJ2-2, the full variable domain is SQTIHQWPATLVQPVGSPLSLECTVEGTSNPNLYWYRQAAGRGLQLLFYSVGIGQISSEVPQNLSASRPQDRQFILSSKKLLLSDSGFYLCAWRPSGNTGELFFGEGSRLTVL.

This clonotype was detected many times. The chain carries TRBV29-1 and TRBJ2-1, with D unclear. V was cut by 4 bases and J by 4 bases, with 17 bases left in between. The CDR3 is made up of 15 amino acids. Germline CDR1 and CDR2: SQVTM and ANQGSEA. CDR3: CSVGLPYVGYNEQFF. The CDR3 coding sequence is TGCAGCGTTGGCCTCCCCTACGTGGGTTACAATGAGCAGTTCTTC.

This clonotype was counted ten times or more. The V gene is TRBV11-2, the J gene TRBJ2-7; D is unclear. Deletions cut 2 bases from V and 4 bases from J, with 12 bases between. Looked up from germline, CDR1 is SGHAT and CDR2 is FQNNGV. CDR3 length: 14 residues. The CDR3 sequence is CASSLSLNGYEQYF. The CDR3 DNA follows: TGTGCCAGCAGCTTATCGCTTAACGGGTACGAGCAGTACTTC.

In its sample, this clonotype was seen many times. This sequence joins TRBV3-1 and TRBJ1-5; D is perhaps TRBD1 (6 bases). This CDR3 is built from 15 residues. Germline V gene sequence: CDR1 LGHDT, CDR2 YNNKEL (reference sequence). V was pared by 0 bases and J by 4 bases, with 10 bases between. For the CDR3, the DNA is TGTGCCAGCAGCCAAGACCTTCAGGGGAATCAGCCCCAGCATTTT. As protein: CASSQDLQGNQPQHF. The full variable domain, its missing parts supplied by reference TRBV3-1 and TRBJ1-5, is DTAVSQTPKYLVTQMGNDKSIKCEQNLGHDTMYWYKQDSKKFLKIMFSYNNKELIINETVPNRFSPKSPDKAHLNLHINSLELGDSAVYFCASSQDLQGNQPQHFGDGTRLSIL.

This clonotype was observed at least ten times. DNA for the CDR3: TGCGCCAGCAGCCAAGGGGCTAGCGGCTACGAGCAGTACTTC. It yields the protein CASSQGASGYEQYF. The rearrangement links TRBV4-3 to TRBJ2-7, with 7 bases aligning to TRBD2. The germline gives CDR1 LGHNA, CDR2 YSLEER. The CDR3 covers 14 residues. V was clipped by 1 base and J by 3 bases; unmatched bases: 3.

This clonotype was seen many times. V and J are TRBV20-1 and TRBJ2-7, with D unresolved. This CDR3 region has 13 residues. The V end was cut by 8 bases, the J end by 0 bases, with 14 bases between. CDR1 and CDR2 (germline): DFQATT, SNEGSKA (reference sequence). CDR3 protein: CSPNGRYSYEQYF. In DNA form, the CDR3 reads TGCAGTCCAAACGGACGGTACTCCTACGAGCAGTACTTC.

This clonotype showed up many times. The rearrangement uses TRBV7-9 and TRBJ2-7; no clear D gene. In germline, CDR1 is SEHNR, CDR2 FQNEAQ (reference sequence). This CDR3 has 14 residues. Trimming took 4 bases from V and 2 from J, leaving 12 bases between them. CDR3 in DNA: TGTGCCAGCAGCTCCAGCACCTGGCCCTACGAGCAGTACTTC. Its protein product is CASSSSTWPYEQYF.

The rearrangement uses TRBV29-1 and TRBJ1-2, with a weak D call TRBD1 (6 bases). The CDR3 length is 18 residues. In germline, CDR1 is SQVTM, CDR2 ANQGSEA. Trimming stripped 2 bases from V and 4 bases from J, with 26 bases between. The CDR3 loop is CSVESGYVGTPPRYGYTF. CDR3 DNA: TGCAGCGTTGAATCGGGATACGTTGGGACACCGCCTCGCTATGGCTACACCTTC. Full variable domain (rest looked up from reference TRBV29-1 and TRBJ1-2): SAVISQKPSRDICQRGTSLTIQCQVDSQVTMMFWYRQQPGQSLTLIATANQGSEATYESGFVIDKFPISRPNLTFSTLTVSNMSPEDSSIYLCSVESGYVGTPPRYGYTFGSGTRLTVV.

This clonotype was seen repeatedly, ten times or more. This chain uses TRBV7-8 with TRBJ2-1; 8 nucleotides match TRBD2. V trimming: 5 bases; J trimming: 9 bases; junction bases outside the gene matches: 12. The CDR3 runs 15 residues. CDR1 and CDR2 from the germline V gene are SGHVS and FQNEAQ. The CDR3 spells CASSRHSGMDPEQFF. In nucleotides, the CDR3 is TGTGCCAGCAGCCGCCATAGCGGGATGGACCCTGAGCAGTTCTTC.

V is TRBV29-1 and J is TRBJ1-2; 9 bases fit TRBD1. The V segment lost 6 bases and the J segment 4 bases; nucleotides outside the gene matches: 6. The CDR3 spans 13 residues. CDR1 is SQVTM, CDR2 ANQGSEA, per germline. This chain's CDR3 is CSVARDRVYGYTF. DNA for the CDR3: TGCAGCGTGGCACGGGACAGGGTCTATGGCTACACCTTC.

This clonotype was seen repeatedly, ten times or more. The J gene is TRBJ2-2, the V gene TRBV5-1; D is undetermined. V lost 0 bases to trimming and J lost 5 bases, with 14 bases between them. Germline-derived CDR1 and CDR2 are SGHRS and YFSETQ. The CDR3 runs to 16 residues. CDR3 protein: CASSLGPLRITGELFF. The CDR3 DNA sequence: TGCGCCAGCAGCTTGGGGCCCTTGAGGATTACCGGGGAGCTGTTTTTT.

This clonotype was recorded many times. The V and J genes are TRBV12-3 or TRBV12-4 and TRBJ2-1, with 9 positions matching TRBD1. Trimming at V came to 4 bases and at J to 7 bases, leaving 8 bases not matched to a gene. The CDR3 runs to 15 residues. The CDR3 loop is CASSSGQGTGNEQFF. Here the CDR3 DNA reads TGTGCCAGCAGTTCGGGACAGGGCACCGGTAATGAGCAGTTCTTC.